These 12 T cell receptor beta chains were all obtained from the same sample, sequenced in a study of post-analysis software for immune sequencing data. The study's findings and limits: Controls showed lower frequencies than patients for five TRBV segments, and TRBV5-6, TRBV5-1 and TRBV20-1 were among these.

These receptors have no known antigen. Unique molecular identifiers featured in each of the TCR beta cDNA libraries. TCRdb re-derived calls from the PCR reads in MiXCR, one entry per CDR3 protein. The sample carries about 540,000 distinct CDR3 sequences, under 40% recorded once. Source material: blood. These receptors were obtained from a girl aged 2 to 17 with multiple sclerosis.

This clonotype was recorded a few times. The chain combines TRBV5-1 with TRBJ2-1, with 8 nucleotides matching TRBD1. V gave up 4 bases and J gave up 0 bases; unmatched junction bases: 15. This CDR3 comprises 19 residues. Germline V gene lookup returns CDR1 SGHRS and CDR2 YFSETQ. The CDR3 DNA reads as TGCGCCAGCAGCCTACCGATCCAGGGGGCGCGCCGCTCCTACAATGAGCAGTTCTTC. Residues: CASSLPIQGARRSYNEQFF.

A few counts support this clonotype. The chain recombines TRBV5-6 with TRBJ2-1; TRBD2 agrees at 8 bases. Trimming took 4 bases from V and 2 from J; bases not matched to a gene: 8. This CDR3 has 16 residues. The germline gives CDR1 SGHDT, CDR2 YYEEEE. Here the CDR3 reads CASSPLAVATYNEQFF. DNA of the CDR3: TGTGCCAGCAGCCCACTAGCGGTCGCAACCTACAATGAGCAGTTCTTC.

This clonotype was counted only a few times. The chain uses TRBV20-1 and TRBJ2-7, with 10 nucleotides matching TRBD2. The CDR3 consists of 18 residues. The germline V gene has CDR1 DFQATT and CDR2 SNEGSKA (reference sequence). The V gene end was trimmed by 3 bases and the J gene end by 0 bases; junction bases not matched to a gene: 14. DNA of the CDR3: TGCAGTGCTAGTAGTGGGCTAGCGGGGGCCCCGAGCTCCTACGAGCAGTACTTC. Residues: CSASSGLAGAPSSYEQYF.

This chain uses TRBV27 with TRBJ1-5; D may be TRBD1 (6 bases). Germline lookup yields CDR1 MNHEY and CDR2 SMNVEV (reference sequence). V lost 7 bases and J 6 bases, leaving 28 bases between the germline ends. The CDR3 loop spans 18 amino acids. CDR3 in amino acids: CASTPLGGGLRGGQPQHF. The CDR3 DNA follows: TGTGCCAGCACCCCACTCGGCGGGGGGCTTCGTGGTGGTCAGCCCCAGCATTTT.

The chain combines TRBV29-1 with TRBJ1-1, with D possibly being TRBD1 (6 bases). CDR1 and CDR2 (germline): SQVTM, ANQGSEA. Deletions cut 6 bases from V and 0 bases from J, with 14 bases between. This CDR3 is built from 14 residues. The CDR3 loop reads CSVAPGQMNTEAFF. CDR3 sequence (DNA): TGCAGCGTGGCACCTGGACAGATGAACACTGAAGCTTTCTTT.

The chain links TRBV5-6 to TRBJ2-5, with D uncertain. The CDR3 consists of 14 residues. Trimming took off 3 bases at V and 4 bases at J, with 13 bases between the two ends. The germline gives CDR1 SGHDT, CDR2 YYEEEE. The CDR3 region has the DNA TGTGCCAGCAGCTGGGCCTCCGACGGAGAGACCCAGTACTTC. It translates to CASSWASDGETQYF.

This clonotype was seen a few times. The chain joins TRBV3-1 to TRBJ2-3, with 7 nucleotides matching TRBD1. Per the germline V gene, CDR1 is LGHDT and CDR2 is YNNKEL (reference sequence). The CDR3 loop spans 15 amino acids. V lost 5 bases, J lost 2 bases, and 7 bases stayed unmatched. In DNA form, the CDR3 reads TGTGCCAGCAGCGTACAGGGGAAATCCACAGATACGCAGTATTTT. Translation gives CASSVQGKSTDTQYF.

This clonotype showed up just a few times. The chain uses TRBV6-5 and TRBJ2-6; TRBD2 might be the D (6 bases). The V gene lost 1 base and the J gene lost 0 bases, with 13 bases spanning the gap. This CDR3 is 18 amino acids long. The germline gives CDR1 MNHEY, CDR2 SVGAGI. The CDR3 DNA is TGTGCCAGCAGTTACTGGGGGACTCGAGTCTCTGGGGCCAACGTCCTGACTTTC. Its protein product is CASSYWGTRVSGANVLTF.

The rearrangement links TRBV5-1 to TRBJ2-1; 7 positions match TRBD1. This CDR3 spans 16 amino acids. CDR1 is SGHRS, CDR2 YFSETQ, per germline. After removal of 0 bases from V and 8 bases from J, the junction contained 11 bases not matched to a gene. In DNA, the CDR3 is TGCGCCAGCAGCTTGGAGGAAACCAGGGGGTTTGATGAGCAGTTCTTC. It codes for CASSLEETRGFDEQFF.

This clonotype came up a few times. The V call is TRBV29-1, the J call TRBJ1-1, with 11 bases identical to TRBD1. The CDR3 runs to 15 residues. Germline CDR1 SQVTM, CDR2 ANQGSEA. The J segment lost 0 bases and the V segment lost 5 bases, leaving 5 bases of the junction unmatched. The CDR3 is CSVKDRGLMNTEAFF. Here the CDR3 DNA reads TGCAGCGTTAAGGACAGGGGGCTCATGAACACTGAAGCTTTCTTT.

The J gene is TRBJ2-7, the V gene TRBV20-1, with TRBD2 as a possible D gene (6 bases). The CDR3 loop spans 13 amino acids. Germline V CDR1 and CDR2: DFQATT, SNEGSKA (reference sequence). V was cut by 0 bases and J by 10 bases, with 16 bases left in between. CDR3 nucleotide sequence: TGCAGTGCTAGAGATACTCTCCGCGGGGCCCAGTACTTC. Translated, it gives CSARDTLRGAQYF.

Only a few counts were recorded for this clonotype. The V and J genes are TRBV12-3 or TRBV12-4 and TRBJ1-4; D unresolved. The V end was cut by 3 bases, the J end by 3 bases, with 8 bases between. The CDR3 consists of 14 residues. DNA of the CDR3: TGTGCCAGCAGTTTCGGCCACTCTAATGAAAAACTGTTTTTT. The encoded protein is CASSFGHSNEKLFF.